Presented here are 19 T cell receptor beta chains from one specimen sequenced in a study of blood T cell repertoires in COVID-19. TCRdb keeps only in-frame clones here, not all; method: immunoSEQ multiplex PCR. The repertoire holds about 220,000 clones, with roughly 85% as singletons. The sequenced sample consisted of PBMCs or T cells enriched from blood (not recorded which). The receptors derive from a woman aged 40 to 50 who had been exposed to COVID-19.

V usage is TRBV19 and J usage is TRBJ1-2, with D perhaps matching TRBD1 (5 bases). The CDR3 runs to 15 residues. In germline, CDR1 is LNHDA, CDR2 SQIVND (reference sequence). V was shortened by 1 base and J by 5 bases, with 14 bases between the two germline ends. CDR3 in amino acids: CASSIGDSTGYGYTF. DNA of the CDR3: TGTGCCAGTAGTATAGGGGACTCCACGGGGTATGGCTACACCTTC.

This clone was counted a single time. CDR3 DNA sequence: TGTGCCAGCAGTTTATCTGCGGGGGAAACTGAAGCTTTCTTT. It is translated as CASSLSAGETEAFF. The J gene is TRBJ1-1, the V gene TRBV28; D might be TRBD1 (5 bases). Germline-derived CDR1 and CDR2 are MDHEN and SYDVKM. Trimming shortened V by 1 base and J by 5 bases, and 11 bases separated the two germline ends. This CDR3 has 14 residues.

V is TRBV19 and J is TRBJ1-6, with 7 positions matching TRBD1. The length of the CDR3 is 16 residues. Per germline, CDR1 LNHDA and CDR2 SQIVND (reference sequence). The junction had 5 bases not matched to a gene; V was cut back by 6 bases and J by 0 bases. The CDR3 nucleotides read TGTGCCAGTAGAGGGGGCCTGAGCTCCTATAATTCACCCCTCCACTTT. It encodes CASRGGLSSYNSPLHF.

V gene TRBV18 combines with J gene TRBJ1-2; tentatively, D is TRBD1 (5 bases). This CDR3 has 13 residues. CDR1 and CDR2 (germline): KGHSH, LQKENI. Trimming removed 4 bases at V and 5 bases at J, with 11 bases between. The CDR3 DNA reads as TGTGCCAGCTCACTGACAGTCCGTTATGGCTACACCTTC. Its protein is CASSLTVRYGYTF.

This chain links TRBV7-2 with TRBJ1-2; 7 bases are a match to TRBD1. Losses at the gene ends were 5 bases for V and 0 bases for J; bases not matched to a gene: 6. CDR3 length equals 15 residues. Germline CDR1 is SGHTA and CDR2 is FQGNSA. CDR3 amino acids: CASSLGTAANYGYTF. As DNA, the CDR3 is TGTGCCAGCAGCCTAGGGACAGCAGCTAACTATGGCTACACCTTC.

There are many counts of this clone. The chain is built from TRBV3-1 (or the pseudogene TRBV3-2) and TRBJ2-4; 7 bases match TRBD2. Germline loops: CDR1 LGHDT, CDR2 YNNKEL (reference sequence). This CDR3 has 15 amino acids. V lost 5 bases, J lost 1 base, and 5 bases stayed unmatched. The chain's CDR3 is CASSSSGGAKNIQYF. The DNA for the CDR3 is TGTGCCAGCAGCTCCTCCGGGGGGGCCAAAAACATTCAGTACTTC.

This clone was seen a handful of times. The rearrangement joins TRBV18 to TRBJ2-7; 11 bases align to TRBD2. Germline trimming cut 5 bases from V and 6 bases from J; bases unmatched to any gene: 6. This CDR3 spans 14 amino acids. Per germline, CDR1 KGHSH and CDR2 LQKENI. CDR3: CASSVGLAGGEQYF. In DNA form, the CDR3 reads TGTGCCAGCTCAGTGGGTCTAGCGGGAGGCGAGCAGTACTTC.

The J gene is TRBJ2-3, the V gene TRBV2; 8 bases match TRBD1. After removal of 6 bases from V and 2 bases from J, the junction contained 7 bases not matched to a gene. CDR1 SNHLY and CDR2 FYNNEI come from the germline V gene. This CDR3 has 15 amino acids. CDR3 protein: CASRGQDSFTDTQYF. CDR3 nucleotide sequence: TGTGCCAGCAGGGGACAGGACTCATTCACAGATACGCAGTATTTT.

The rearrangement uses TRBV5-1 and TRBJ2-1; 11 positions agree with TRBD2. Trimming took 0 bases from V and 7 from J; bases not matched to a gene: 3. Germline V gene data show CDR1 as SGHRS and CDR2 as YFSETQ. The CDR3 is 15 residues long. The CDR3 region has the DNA TGCGCCAGCAGCTTGGTGGCTAGCGGGGGGAATGAGCAGTTCTTC. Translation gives CASSLVASGGNEQFF.

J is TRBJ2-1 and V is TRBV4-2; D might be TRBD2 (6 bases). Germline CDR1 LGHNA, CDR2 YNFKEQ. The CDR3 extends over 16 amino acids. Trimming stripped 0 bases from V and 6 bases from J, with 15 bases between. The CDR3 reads CASSQEGRGHLNEQFF. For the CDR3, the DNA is TGTGCCAGCAGCCAAGAAGGGCGGGGCCATCTCAATGAGCAGTTCTTC.

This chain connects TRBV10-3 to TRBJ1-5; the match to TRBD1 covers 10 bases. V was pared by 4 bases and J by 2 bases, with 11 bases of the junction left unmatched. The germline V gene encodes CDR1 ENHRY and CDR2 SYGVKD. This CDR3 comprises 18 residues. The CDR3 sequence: CAISAIGTGAGGNQPQHF. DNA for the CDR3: TGTGCCATCAGTGCCATCGGGACAGGGGCCGGGGGCAATCAGCCCCAGCATTTT.

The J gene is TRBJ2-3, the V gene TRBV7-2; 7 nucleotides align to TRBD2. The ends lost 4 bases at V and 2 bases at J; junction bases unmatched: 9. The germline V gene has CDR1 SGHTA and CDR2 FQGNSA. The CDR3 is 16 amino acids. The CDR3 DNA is TGTGCCAGCAGCTCATTTCCGGGACTAAACACAGATACGCAGTATTTT. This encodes CASSSFPGLNTDTQYF.

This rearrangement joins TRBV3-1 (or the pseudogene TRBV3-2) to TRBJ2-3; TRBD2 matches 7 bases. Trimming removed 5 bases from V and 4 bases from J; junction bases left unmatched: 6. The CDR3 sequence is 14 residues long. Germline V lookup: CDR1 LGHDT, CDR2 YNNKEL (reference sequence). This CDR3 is CASSKGTTSDTQYF. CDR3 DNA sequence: TGTGCCAGCAGCAAGGGGACTACCTCAGATACGCAGTATTTT.

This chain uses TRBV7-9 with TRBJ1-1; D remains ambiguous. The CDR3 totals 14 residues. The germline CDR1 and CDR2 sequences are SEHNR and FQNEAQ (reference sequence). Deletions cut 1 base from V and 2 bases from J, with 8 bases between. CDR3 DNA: TGTGCCAGCAGCTTAGAAGGACTTAACACTGAAGCTTTCTTT. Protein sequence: CASSLEGLNTEAFF.

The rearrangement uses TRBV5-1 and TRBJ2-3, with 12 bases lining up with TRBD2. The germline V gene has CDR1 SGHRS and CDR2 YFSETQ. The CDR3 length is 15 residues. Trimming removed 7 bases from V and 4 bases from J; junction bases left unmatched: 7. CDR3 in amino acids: CASSRLAGEADTQYF. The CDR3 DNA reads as TGCGCCAGCTCGAGACTAGCGGGGGAGGCAGATACGCAGTATTTT.

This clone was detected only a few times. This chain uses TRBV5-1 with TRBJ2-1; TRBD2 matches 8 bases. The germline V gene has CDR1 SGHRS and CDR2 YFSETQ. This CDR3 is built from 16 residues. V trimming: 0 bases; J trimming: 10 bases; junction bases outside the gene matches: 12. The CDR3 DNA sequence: TGCGCCAGCAGCTTGGAGGAACTGCGGGGGGTAGAGGAGCAGTTCTTC. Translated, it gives CASSLEELRGVEEQFF.

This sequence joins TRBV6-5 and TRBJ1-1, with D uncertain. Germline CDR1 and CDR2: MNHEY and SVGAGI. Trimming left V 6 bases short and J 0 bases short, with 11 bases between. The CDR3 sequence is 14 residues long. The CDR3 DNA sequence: TGTGCCAGCAGAGTCAGATACCTGAACACTGAAGCTTTCTTT. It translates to CASRVRYLNTEAFF.

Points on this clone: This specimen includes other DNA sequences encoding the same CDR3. The CDR3 reads CASSLGGVEQFF. DNA of the CDR3: TGTGCCAGCAGCTTAGGGGGGGTTGAGCAGTTCTTC. This sequence joins TRBV11-3 and TRBJ2-1; possible D gene TRBD2, 6 bases. V lost 1 base and J 9 bases, leaving 7 bases between the germline ends. Germline V gene data show CDR1 as SGHNT and CDR2 as YENEEA. CDR3 length: 12 residues.

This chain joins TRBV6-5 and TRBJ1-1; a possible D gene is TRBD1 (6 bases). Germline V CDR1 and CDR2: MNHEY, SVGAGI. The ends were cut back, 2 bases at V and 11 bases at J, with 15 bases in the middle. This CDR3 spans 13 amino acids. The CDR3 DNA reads TGTGCCAGCAGTTACACGCGTGGGGGCTTCGCTTTCTTT. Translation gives CASSYTRGGFAFF.